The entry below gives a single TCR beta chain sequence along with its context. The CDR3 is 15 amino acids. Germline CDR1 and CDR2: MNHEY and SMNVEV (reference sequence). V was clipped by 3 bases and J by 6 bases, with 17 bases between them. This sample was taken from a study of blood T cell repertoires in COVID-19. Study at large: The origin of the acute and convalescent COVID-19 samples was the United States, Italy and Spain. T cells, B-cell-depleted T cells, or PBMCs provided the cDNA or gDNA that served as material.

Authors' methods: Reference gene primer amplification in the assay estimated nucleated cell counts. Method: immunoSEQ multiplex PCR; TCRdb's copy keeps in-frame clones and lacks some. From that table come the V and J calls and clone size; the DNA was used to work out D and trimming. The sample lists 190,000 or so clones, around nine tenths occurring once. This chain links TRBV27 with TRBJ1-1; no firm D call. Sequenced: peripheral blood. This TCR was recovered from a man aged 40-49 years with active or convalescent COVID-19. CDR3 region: CASSFVGRSGSEAFF. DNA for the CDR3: TGTGCCAGCAGTTTCGTCGGCAGGTCGGGGTCTGAAGCTTTCTTT.